This TCR beta chain was observed in a study of T-cell memory formation after mild COVID-19. The 5'RACE method, run with constant-segment primers, produced TCR alpha and TCR beta cDNA libraries (carrying sample barcodes and UMIs). From the 5' RACE reads, TCRdb called clonotypes with MiXCR, one entry per CDR3 protein. This sample has about 430,000 distinct CDR3 sequences, with roughly 17% found just once. Germline V gene data show CDR1 as SEHNR and CDR2 as FQNEAQ (reference sequence). The CDR3 runs 15 residues. The V end lost 7 bases, the J end lost 3 bases, and 18 bases lay between the germline ends. The clonotype comes from a man between 18 and 29 years old who had mild COVID-19 (a few samples of this study predate the infection). Cell type and time point are not known. Specimen: PBMCs or a T cell subset sorted from them (not recorded which). The chain employs TRBV7-9 and TRBJ1-1; possibly TRBD1 for D (6 bases). This CDR3 reads CASKGGATEYTEAFF. Written as DNA, the CDR3 is TGTGCCAGCAAGGGGGGGGCGACGGAGTACACTGAAGCTTTCTTT.